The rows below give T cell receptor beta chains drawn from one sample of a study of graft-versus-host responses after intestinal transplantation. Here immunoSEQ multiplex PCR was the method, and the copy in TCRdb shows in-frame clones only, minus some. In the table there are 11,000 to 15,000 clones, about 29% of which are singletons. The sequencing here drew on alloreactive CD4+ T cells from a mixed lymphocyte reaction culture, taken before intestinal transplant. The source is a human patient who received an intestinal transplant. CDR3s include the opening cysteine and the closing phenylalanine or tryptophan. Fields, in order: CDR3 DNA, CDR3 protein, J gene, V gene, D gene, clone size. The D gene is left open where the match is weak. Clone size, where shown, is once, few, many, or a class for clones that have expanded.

DNA: TGTGCCAGCAGACCTCCCGGAAACACCATATATTTT; CDR3: CASRPPGNTIYF; J: TRBJ1-3; V: TRBV28; D: NA; size: few
DNA: TGTGCCAGCAGCTTGATGGGCAGGGGAACAGAGACCCAGTACTTC; CDR3: CASSLMGRGTETQYF; J: TRBJ2-5; V: TRBV5-6; D: NA; size: NA
DNA: TGCGCCAGCAGCTTGGCAGCTTCTAACTATGGCTACACCTTC; CDR3: CASSLAASNYGYTF; J: TRBJ1-2; V: TRBV5-1; D: NA; size: NA
DNA: TGTGCCTGGAGTTTCCGGAGGGACAATGAGCAGTTCTTC; CDR3: CAWSFRRDNEQFF; J: TRBJ2-1; V: TRBV30; D: NA; size: NA
DNA: TGTGCCAGCAGTCGCAGGGGTAACTATGGCTACACCTTC; CDR3: CASSRRGNYGYTF; J: TRBJ1-2; V: TRBV6-5; D: NA; size: medium-sized
DNA: TGTGCCAGCAGCTTTACCCCGGGGGAGCAGTACTTC; CDR3: CASSFTPGEQYF; J: TRBJ2-7; V: TRBV7-3; D: NA; size: few
DNA: TGCGCCAGCAGCCAGGGACAGAACACCGGGGAGCTGTTTTTT; CDR3: CASSQGQNTGELFF; J: TRBJ2-2; V: TRBV4-1; D: NA; size: NA
DNA: TGCGCCAGCAGCGACAGGGAAGAGACCCAGTACTTC; CDR3: CASSDREETQYF; J: TRBJ2-5; V: TRBV4-1; D: TRBD1; size: NA
DNA: TGTGCCAGCAGCTTACGGGGACAGCGAGGGACCCAGTACTTC; CDR3: CASSLRGQRGTQYF; J: TRBJ2-5; V: TRBV7-9; D: TRBD1; size: NA
DNA: TGTGCCAGCAGCCAACAGGGGGCTAGCACAGATACGCAGTATTTT; CDR3: CASSQQGASTDTQYF; J: TRBJ2-3; V: TRBV4-2; D: TRBD1; size: NA
DNA: TGCGCCAGCAGGGAAAAAGAGACCCAGTACTTC; CDR3: CASREKETQYF; J: TRBJ2-5; V: TRBV5-1; D: NA; size: few
DNA: TGTGCCAGCAGCCCCGGACAGGTCAACTATGGCTACACCTTC; CDR3: CASSPGQVNYGYTF; J: TRBJ1-2; V: TRBV6-6; D: TRBD1; size: NA
DNA: TGTGCCAGCAGCCTTAGAGACAGCTACCAGTACTTC; CDR3: CASSLRDSYQYF; J: TRBJ2-7; V: TRBV5-8; D: NA; size: few
DNA: TGTGCCACCAGCAAGGGACAGGGGGCTCGAGGGGACAATGAGCAGTTCTTC; CDR3: CATSKGQGARGDNEQFF; J: TRBJ2-1; V: TRBV15; D: TRBD1; size: NA
DNA: TGTGCCAGTAGTATTAGGACTAGCGGGAGTGATATGACCAAAAACATTCAGTACTTC; CDR3: CASSIRTSGSDMTKNIQYF; J: TRBJ2-4; V: TRBV19; D: TRBD2; size: NA
DNA: TGTGCCAGCAGCCAAAGGACAGTTAACTATGGCTACACCTTC; CDR3: CASSQRTVNYGYTF; J: TRBJ1-2; V: TRBV16; D: NA; size: medium-sized
DNA: TGTGCCAGCAGCTTAGGCGTGACGCGGTTGAACACTGAAGCTTTCTTT; CDR3: CASSLGVTRLNTEAFF; J: TRBJ1-1; V: TRBV7-3; D: NA; size: few
DNA: TGCGCCAGCAGCTTGGGTAGCGGGAGGGAAGAGACCCAGTACTTC; CDR3: CASSLGSGREETQYF; J: TRBJ2-5; V: TRBV5-1; D: TRBD2; size: NA
DNA: TGTGCCAGCGGGAAGCGGGTAGCGACATACGAGCAGTACTTC; CDR3: CASGKRVATYEQYF; J: TRBJ2-7; V: TRBV6-1; D: NA; size: NA
DNA: TGTGCCAGCAGCGTGGGACAGGGGGCCCTTTCACCCCTCCACTTT; CDR3: CASSVGQGALSPLHF; J: TRBJ1-6; V: TRBV5-4; D: TRBD1; size: few
DNA: TGTGCCAGCAGCGTAGAAGGGGGCAGGGGTGGGTACACAGATACGCAGTATTTT; CDR3: CASSVEGGRGGYTDTQYF; J: TRBJ2-3; V: TRBV9; D: TRBD1; size: NA
DNA: TGCGCCAGCAGCCACCCACTCGTGGGAAAACTGTTTTTT; CDR3: CASSHPLVGKLFF; J: TRBJ1-4; V: TRBV4-1; D: NA; size: medium-sized
DNA: TGCGCCAGCAGCCAAGATGTCAATAGCAATCAGCCCCAGCATTTT; CDR3: CASSQDVNSNQPQHF; J: TRBJ1-5; V: TRBV4-1; D: NA; size: few
DNA: TGTGCCAGCCGACCCCCGGGACTAGCCACCAATGAGCAGTTCTTC; CDR3: CASRPPGLATNEQFF; J: TRBJ2-1; V: TRBV18; D: TRBD2; size: few
DNA: TGTGCCAGCAGGGACTGGCATGGCTACACCTTC; CDR3: CASRDWHGYTF; J: TRBJ1-2; V: TRBV6-1; D: NA; size: NA
DNA: TGTGCCAGCAGCCCGGGGGGCGCCTGGGAGACCCAGTACTTC; CDR3: CASSPGGAWETQYF; J: TRBJ2-5; V: TRBV4-2; D: NA; size: NA
DNA: TGTGCCAGCAGGAATCAGCCCCAGCATTTT; CDR3: CASRNQPQHF; J: TRBJ1-5; V: TRBV6-5; D: NA; size: NA
DNA: TGTGCCAGCTCACCAAAGGCAGGGACGGTCGACGAGCAGTACTTC; CDR3: CASSPKAGTVDEQYF; J: TRBJ2-7; V: TRBV18; D: NA; size: NA
DNA: TGTGCCAGCAGCTCCCAGGGGGGGAACACCGGGGAGCTGTTTTTT; CDR3: CASSSQGGNTGELFF; J: TRBJ2-2; V: TRBV7-2; D: NA; size: medium-sized
DNA: TGTGCCAGCAGTTTATCGGGCCGTGGCTACACCTTC; CDR3: CASSLSGRGYTF; J: TRBJ1-2; V: TRBV28; D: NA; size: NA
DNA: TGTGCCAGCAGCTTAGGATCTTTTTGGGAGCCCCAGCATTTT; CDR3: CASSLGSFWEPQHF; J: TRBJ1-5; V: TRBV7-2; D: NA; size: NA
DNA: TGTGCCAGCAGTTCCCCTTATAGGGGGGGCCAAGAGACCCAGTACTTC; CDR3: CASSSPYRGGQETQYF; J: TRBJ2-5; V: TRBV5-4; D: NA; size: few
DNA: TGTGCCAGCTCCAGGGCCTCCTACGAGCAGTACTTC; CDR3: CASSRASYEQYF; J: TRBJ2-7; V: TRBV10-3; D: NA; size: NA
DNA: TGTGCCAGCAGGGAGCGGGGGGACAGGGGCTACACCATATATTTT; CDR3: CASRERGDRGYTIYF; J: TRBJ1-3; V: TRBV6-5; D: TRBD1; size: NA
DNA: TGTGCCAGCAGCACCTTGCGGGGCGCGGGAGAGCAGTACTTC; CDR3: CASSTLRGAGEQYF; J: TRBJ2-7; V: TRBV7-3; D: NA; size: few
DNA: TGCGCCAGCAGCCAAGAGCCTTCGACTGAAGCTTTCTTT; CDR3: CASSQEPSTEAFF; J: TRBJ1-1; V: TRBV4-1; D: NA; size: NA
DNA: TGCGCCAGCATGGGGGCGGGGACAGGGAACACTGAAGCTTTCTTT; CDR3: CASMGAGTGNTEAFF; J: TRBJ1-1; V: TRBV5-1; D: TRBD1; size: NA
DNA: TGCGCCAGCAGCTATACAGGGGGCAGTGGCTACACCTTC; CDR3: CASSYTGGSGYTF; J: TRBJ1-2; V: TRBV5-1; D: TRBD1; size: few
DNA: TGTGCCAGCAGCCCACAGGGGGCGCGGTATGGCTACACCTTC; CDR3: CASSPQGARYGYTF; J: TRBJ1-2; V: TRBV7-2; D: TRBD1; size: NA
DNA: TGTGCCAGTAGTCGTACTAGCGGGAGATATACCGGGGAGCTGTTTTTT; CDR3: CASSRTSGRYTGELFF; J: TRBJ2-2; V: TRBV19; D: TRBD2; size: NA
DNA: TGTGCCACCAGATTGGAGGGAAACACCGGGGAGCTGTTTTTT; CDR3: CATRLEGNTGELFF; J: TRBJ2-2; V: TRBV11-3; D: NA; size: few
DNA: NA; CDR3: CASSLASGRAQIRSIF; J: TRBJ2-3; V: TRBV5-1; D: NA; size: NA
DNA: TGTGCCAGCTCCCAGACCCCCTACAATGAGCAGTTCTTC; CDR3: CASSQTPYNEQFF; J: TRBJ2-1; V: TRBV18; D: NA; size: NA
DNA: TGTGCCAGCAGCCCCAACAGCTACAATGAGCAGTTCTTC; CDR3: CASSPNSYNEQFF; J: TRBJ2-1; V: TRBV7-2; D: NA; size: few
DNA: TGTGCCAGCAGTTTAAGGCAGGGACTGAGTGAAAAACTGTTTTTT; CDR3: CASSLRQGLSEKLFF; J: TRBJ1-4; V: TRBV28; D: NA; size: few
DNA: TGTGCCAGTAGTATGCGGAAGACAGGGGGCTACGAGCAGTACTTC; CDR3: CASSMRKTGGYEQYF; J: TRBJ2-7; V: TRBV19; D: TRBD1; size: medium-sized
DNA: TGTGCCAGCAGCCGGGACCCTAGCGGGAGAAACGACGAGCAGTACTTC; CDR3: CASSRDPSGRNDEQYF; J: TRBJ2-7; V: TRBV7-2; D: TRBD2; size: NA
DNA: TGTGCCAGCAAGGAGTATTACGGGTTTTATGGCTACACCTTC; CDR3: CASKEYYGFYGYTF; J: TRBJ1-2; V: TRBV27; D: NA; size: NA
DNA: TGTGCCAGCAGTTTTTCGTCGGTGAACGGAGGGCCCCAGCATTTT; CDR3: CASSFSSVNGGPQHF; J: TRBJ1-5; V: TRBV27; D: NA; size: few
DNA: TGTGCCAGCTCACCGGCAATTCCGGGACACGGCAATCAGCCCCAGCATTTT; CDR3: CASSPAIPGHGNQPQHF; J: TRBJ1-5; V: TRBV18; D: NA; size: few
DNA: TGTGCCAGCAGCTTTCGGACTAGCGGGGGCACAGATACGCAGTATTTT; CDR3: CASSFRTSGGTDTQYF; J: TRBJ2-3; V: TRBV7-2; D: TRBD2; size: once
DNA: TGTGCCAGCAGCACCCCGGGGGAAGCTTTCTTT; CDR3: CASSTPGEAFF; J: TRBJ1-1; V: TRBV7-9; D: NA; size: NA
DNA: TGTGCCAGCAGTGCTACAGGGAGAAGTCAGCCCCAGCATTTT; CDR3: CASSATGRSQPQHF; J: TRBJ1-5; V: TRBV28; D: NA; size: few
DNA: TGTGCCAGCAGTGACTCGACCGAGGAGCGGGACTACTCCTACGAGCAGTACTTC; CDR3: CASSDSTEERDYSYEQYF; J: TRBJ2-7; V: TRBV6-4; D: TRBD2; size: NA